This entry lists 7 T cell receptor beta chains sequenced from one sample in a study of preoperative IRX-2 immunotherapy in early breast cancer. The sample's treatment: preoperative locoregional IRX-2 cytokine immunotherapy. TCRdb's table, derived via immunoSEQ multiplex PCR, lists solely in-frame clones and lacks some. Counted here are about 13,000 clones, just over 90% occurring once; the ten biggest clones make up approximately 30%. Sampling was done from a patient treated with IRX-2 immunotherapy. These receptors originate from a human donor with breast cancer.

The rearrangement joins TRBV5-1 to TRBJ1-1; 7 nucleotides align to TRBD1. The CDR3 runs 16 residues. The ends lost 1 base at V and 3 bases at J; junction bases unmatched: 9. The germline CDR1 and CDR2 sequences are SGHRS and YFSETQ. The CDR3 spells CASSLTPHRGDTEAFF. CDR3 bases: TGCGCCAGCAGCTTGACACCGCACAGGGGAGACACTGAAGCTTTCTTT.

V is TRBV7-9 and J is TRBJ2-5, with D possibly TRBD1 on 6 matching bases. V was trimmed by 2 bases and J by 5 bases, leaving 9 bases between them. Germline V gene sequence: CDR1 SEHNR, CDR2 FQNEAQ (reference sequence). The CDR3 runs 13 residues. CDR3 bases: TGTGCCAGCAGCTTACTGACAGGCGAGACCCAGTACTTC. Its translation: CASSLLTGETQYF.

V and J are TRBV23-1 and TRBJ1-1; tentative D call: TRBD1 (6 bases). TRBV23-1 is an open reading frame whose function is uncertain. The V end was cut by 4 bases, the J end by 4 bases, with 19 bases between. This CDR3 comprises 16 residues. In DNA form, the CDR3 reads TGCGCCAGCAGTCGACCCAGACAGGAACTTTGCACTGAAGCTTTCTTT. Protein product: CASSRPRQELCTEAFF.

CDR3 residues: CASSEKRGSYGYTF. The CDR3 bases are TGCGCCAGCAGTGAAAAAAGAGGGAGCTATGGCTACACCTTC. The chain has TRBV10-2 and TRBJ1-2; D not certain. This CDR3 is built from 14 residues. V was trimmed by 3 bases and J by 4 bases, leaving 12 bases between them. The germline CDR1 and CDR2 sequences are WSHSY and SAAADI.

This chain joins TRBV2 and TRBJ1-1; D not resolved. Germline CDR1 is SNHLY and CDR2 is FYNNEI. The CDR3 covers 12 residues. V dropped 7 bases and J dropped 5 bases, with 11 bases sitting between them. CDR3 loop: CASTVIGTEAFF. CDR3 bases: TGTGCCAGCACGGTCATTGGGACTGAAGCTTTCTTT.

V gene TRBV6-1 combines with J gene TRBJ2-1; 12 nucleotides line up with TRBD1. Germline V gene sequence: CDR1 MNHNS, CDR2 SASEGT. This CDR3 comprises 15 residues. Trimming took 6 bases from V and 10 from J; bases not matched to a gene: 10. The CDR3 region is CASSLGDRGRGEQFF. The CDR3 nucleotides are TGTGCCAGCAGCCTGGGGGACAGGGGGCGCGGAGAGCAGTTCTTC.

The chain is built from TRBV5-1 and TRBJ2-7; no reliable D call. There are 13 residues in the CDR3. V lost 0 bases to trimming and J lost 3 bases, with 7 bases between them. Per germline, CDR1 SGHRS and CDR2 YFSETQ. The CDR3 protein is CASSLASGYEQYF. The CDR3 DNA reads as TGCGCCAGCAGCTTGGCCTCAGGCTACGAGCAGTACTTC.